The following is a TCR beta chain sequence with its context. The record originates from a study of CD8 T cells in Susac syndrome. The multiple sclerosis controls were treatment-naive patients affected by stable or active relapsing-remitting disease. RNA was extracted with the RNeasy kit, and a quantity of about 0.45 to 1 ug was reverse transcribed using random hexamers. An immunoSEQ multiplex PCR amplified TCR beta CDR3 over 54 Vbeta and 13 Jbeta. TCRdb reanalysed the immunoSEQ multiplex PCR reads using MiXCR and keeps one entry per CDR3 protein. The table has approximately 230,000 distinct CDR3 sequences, 85% to 95% seen once; the top ten hold roughly 0.07%. With 1 base clipped from V and 3 bases from J, the junction kept 4 bases outside the gene matches. The CDR3 runs to 16 residues. CDR1 and CDR2 (germline): DFQATT, SNEGSKA (reference sequence).

This clonotype was sampled from a human donor with multiple sclerosis. Sequenced sample: CD4+ T cells from PBMCs. The V gene is TRBV20-1, the J gene TRBJ2-3, with 13 nucleotides matching TRBD2. The CDR3 loop is CSARAGLAGTTDTQYF. The CDR3 region has the DNA TGCAGTGCTAGAGCGGGACTAGCGGGGACAACAGATACGCAGTATTTT.